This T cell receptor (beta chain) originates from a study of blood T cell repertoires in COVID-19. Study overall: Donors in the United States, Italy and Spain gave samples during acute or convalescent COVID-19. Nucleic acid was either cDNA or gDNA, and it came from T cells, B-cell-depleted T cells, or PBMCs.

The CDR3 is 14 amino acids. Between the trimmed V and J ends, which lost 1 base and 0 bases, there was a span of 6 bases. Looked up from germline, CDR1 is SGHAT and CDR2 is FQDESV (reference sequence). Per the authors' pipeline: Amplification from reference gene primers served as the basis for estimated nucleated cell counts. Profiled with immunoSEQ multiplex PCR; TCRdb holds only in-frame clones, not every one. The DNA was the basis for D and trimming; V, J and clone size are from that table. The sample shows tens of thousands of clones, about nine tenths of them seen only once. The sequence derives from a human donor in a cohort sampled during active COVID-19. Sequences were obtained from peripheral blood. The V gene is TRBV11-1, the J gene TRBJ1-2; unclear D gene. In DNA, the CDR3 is TGTGCCAGCAGCTTAGGACATTCTAACTATGGCTACACCTTC. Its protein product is CASSLGHSNYGYTF. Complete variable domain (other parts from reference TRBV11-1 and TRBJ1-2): EAEVAQSPRYKITEKSQAVAFWCDPISGHATLYWYRQILGQGPELLVQFQDESVVDDSQLPKDRFSAERLKGVDSTLKIQPAELGDSAMYLCASSLGHSNYGYTFGSGTRLTVV.